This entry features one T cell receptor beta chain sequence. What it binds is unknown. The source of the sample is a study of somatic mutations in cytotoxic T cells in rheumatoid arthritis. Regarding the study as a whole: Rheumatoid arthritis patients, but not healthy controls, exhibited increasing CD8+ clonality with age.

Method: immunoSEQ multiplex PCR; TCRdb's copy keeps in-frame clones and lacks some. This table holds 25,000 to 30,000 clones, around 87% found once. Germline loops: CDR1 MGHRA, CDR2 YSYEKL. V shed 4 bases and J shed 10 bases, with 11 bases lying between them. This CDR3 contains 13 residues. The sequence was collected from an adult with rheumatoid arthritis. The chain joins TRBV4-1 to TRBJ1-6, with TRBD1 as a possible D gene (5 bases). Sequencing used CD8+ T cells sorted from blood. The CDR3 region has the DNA TGCGCCAGCAGCCGAGCGGGGGGGTCACCCCTCCACTTT. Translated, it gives CASSRAGGSPLHF.